The present T cell receptor (beta chain) was sequenced within a study of blood T cell repertoires in COVID-19 (dated by TCRdb to 2020 to 2021). Background for the entire study: Samples from collaborators originated in the United States, Italy and Spain and spanned both the acute and convalescent phases of COVID-19. Deeply sampled blood TCRbeta repertoires from subjects exposed to, actively infected with, or recovered from COVID-19 were included in the dataset. The prospective study material was composed of cDNA or gDNA derived from T cells, B-cell-depleted T cells, or PBMCs. The samples were drawn from the first 160 participants of the ongoing ImmuneRACE study and from 1,254 subjects provided by 6 global collaborators. The sample metadata nearly always contained a de-identified subject ID, COVID-19 status, age in years and sex. Where available, HLA class I and class II types were obtained from metadata supplied by the sample provider rather than from assay-based typing. The repertoires were made available in a free public database intended to serve as a resource for research on the immune response to SARS-CoV-2. Broad study findings and their caveats: The amount of clinical and demographic metadata varied by source and participant and was provided uncurated.

Each collaborating institution followed its own protocols to collect whole blood in K2EDTA tubes. For TCRbeta analysis, collaborators shipped samples as frozen whole blood, isolated PBMCs, or DNA extracted from either of those sample types. TCRbeta CDR3 regions were amplified from genomic DNA using the immunoSEQ Assay, a bias-controlled multiplex PCR. On the study's bioinformatics: Within the assay, amplification of reference gene primers was used to estimate how many nucleated cells each sample contained. To quantify the absolute abundance of each unique TCRbeta CDR3 rearrangement, sequence reads were collapsed and filtered. Productive Simpson clonality was computed per sample as the square root of Simpson's diversity index over productive rearrangements. TCRdb mirrors the immuneACCESS table, restricted to in-frame sequences. Some clones are absent from its copies; in checked studies, under half trace to an unresolved V gene, and the reason for the others is unknown. V and J calls and clone size are those listed in that table; D and trimming were worked out from the DNA. The sample table records under 200,000 clones; roughly 83% of these occur just once. Of the sample, 9.1% is held by the ten largest clones.

About this clone itself: Its antigen has not been determined. Base qualities are not at hand, and no much larger clone is one base apart.

From a lookup of the germline V gene (reference sequence), CDR1 and CDR2 are MNHEY and SMNVEV. Compared with germline, V lacks 0 bases and J lacks 4 bases; bases without a gene match: 8. The CDR3 runs 16 amino acids, cysteine and phenylalanine included. The only DNA kept is the CDR3, 48 bases in frame from the first base. Sequenced sample: peripheral blood. The chain is assembled from TRBV27 and TRBJ1-2, and TRBD1 matches 7 of the central bases. This TCR was recovered from a woman of 80 years or more with active or convalescent COVID-19. This receptor carries the CDR3 CASSLSVLQGIYGYTF. The nucleotide sequence reads TGTGCCAGCAGTTTATCCGTCCTACAGGGGATCTATGGCTACACCTTC.